This T cell receptor beta chain was sequenced in a study of blood T cell repertoires in COVID-19. Study as a whole: Researchers got acute and convalescent COVID-19 samples from the United States, Italy and Spain.

The trim removed 2 bases at V and 6 bases at J, leaving 3 bases unmatched. Germline lookup yields CDR1 LGHDT and CDR2 YNNKEL (reference sequence). This CDR3 has 14 residues. In the original workflow: Amplified reference gene primers provided the basis for estimating nucleated cell counts. The table came from immunoSEQ multiplex PCR; TCRdb's copy has only in-frame clones and leaves some out. Clone size and V and J calls were adopted from that table, with D and trimming inferred from the DNA. Of a few hundred thousand clones listed, less than 90% are singletons. The sequence came from a woman aged 30 to 39 who had been exposed to COVID-19. The gene calls are TRBV3-1 (or the pseudogene TRBV3-2) and TRBJ1-2; 10 nucleotides line up with TRBD1. Sequences were obtained from PBMCs or T cells enriched from blood (not recorded which). The CDR3 DNA reads as TGTGCCAGCAGCCAAACCGGGACAGGGGATGGCTACACCTTC. This encodes CASSQTGTGDGYTF.